This TCR beta chain came from a study of T-cell memory formation after mild COVID-19. Study-level information: The two donors had largely donor-specific TCR clusters.

A single record per CDR3 protein comes from TCRdb applying MiXCR to the 5' RACE reads. The table records about 600,000 distinct CDR3 sequences, 20% to 25% of them present only once. The CDR3 contains 13 residues. Per germline, CDR1 MNHNS and CDR2 SASEGT. V was pared by 9 bases and J by 2 bases, with 12 bases between. This TCR was sampled from an adult woman who had mild COVID-19 (a few samples of this study predate the infection). Cell type and time point are not known. The sample taken for sequencing was PBMCs or a T cell subset sorted from them (not recorded which). The chain links TRBV6-1 to TRBJ2-3; no definite D call. CDR3 sequence: CASKNTYTDTQYF. Here the CDR3 DNA reads TGTGCCAGTAAGAACACTTACACAGATACGCAGTATTTT.